Listed here are 21 T cell receptor beta chains from one sample, sequenced in a study of T-cell reconstitution after alpha-beta-depleted transplantation in children (dated by TCRdb to 2016 to 2018). Library generation was performed with PCR. TCRdb lists the instrument as Illumina HiSeq 2500. To normalize quantification of the TCRbeta repertoire, the TCR libraries were built with molecular barcoding that relied on unique molecular identifiers. Using fastp at Q25 and MiXCR, TCRdb reprocessed the public reads and kept productive beta chains. Identical CDR3 proteins give one entry, which carries the most common genes and DNA. The sample yields over 70,000 distinct CDR3 sequences; 7% to 10% were counted once. The top ten hold under 8% of the sample. Here the sequenced sample was PBMCs from the stem cell graft donor, taken from the stem cell graft. The receptors were sampled from a human donor who donated a stem cell graft to a child with congenital amegakaryocytic thrombocytopenia.

This clonotype was picked up many times. The chain employs TRBV28 and TRBJ1-5; possible D gene TRBD1, 5 bases. Germline values: CDR1 MDHEN, CDR2 SYDVKM. V lost 2 bases and J 1 base, leaving 12 bases between the germline ends. This CDR3 has 16 residues. This chain's CDR3 is CASSLSWQGSNQPQHF. DNA of the CDR3: TGTGCCAGCAGTTTAAGCTGGCAGGGAAGCAATCAGCCCCAGCATTTT.

This clonotype was counted at least ten times. The chain links TRBV7-8 to TRBJ1-3, with a possible D match to TRBD1 (5 bases). Trimming took 5 bases from V and 3 from J, leaving 11 bases between them. This CDR3 has 14 amino acids. In germline, CDR1 is SGHVS, CDR2 FQNEAQ. CDR3 coding DNA: TGTGCCAGCAGCGCGGGACCAGTTGGAAACACCATATATTTT. Its translation is CASSAGPVGNTIYF.

This clonotype was detected only a few times. The chain couples TRBV12-3 or TRBV12-4 to TRBJ1-5, with TRBD1 as a possible D gene (5 bases). V dropped 1 base and J dropped 7 bases, with 11 bases sitting between them. The CDR3 totals 14 residues. This chain's CDR3 is CASSLVSGGQPQHF. CDR3 sequence (DNA): TGTGCCAGCAGTTTAGTATCGGGGGGACAGCCCCAGCATTTT.

This clonotype was seen at least ten times. The chain has TRBV7-2 and TRBJ1-5, with D perhaps TRBD1 (6 bases). Between the trimmed V and J ends, which lost 3 bases and 2 bases, there was a span of 11 bases. This CDR3 spans 15 amino acids. The germline CDR1 and CDR2 sequences are SGHTA and FQGNSA. The CDR3 DNA follows: TGTGCCAGCAGCTTGGAACCAGGGGGCAATCAGCCCCAGCATTTT. This gives the protein CASSLEPGGNQPQHF.

This clonotype came up many times. The CDR3 DNA reads TGTGCCAGCAGTCTGGACAGGGAGACAACTCCCCAGCATTTT. Translating gives CASSLDRETTPQHF. The rearrangement links TRBV12-3 or TRBV12-4 to TRBJ1-5, with 8 bases aligning to TRBD1. V was clipped by 5 bases and J by 10 bases; unmatched bases: 10. This CDR3 has 14 amino acids.

Written as DNA, the CDR3 is TGTGCCAGCAGCTCCTCGGGACGAGCGGGAGATACGCAGTATTTT. Amino acid sequence: CASSSSGRAGDTQYF. The chain uses TRBV5-4 and TRBJ2-3; tentative D call: TRBD2 (6 bases). Germline V gene sequence: CDR1 SGHNT, CDR2 YYREEE (reference sequence). V lost 3 bases and J 5 bases, leaving 16 bases between the germline ends. The CDR3 is 15 amino acids.

This clonotype was observed many times. The chain carries TRBV29-1 and TRBJ2-1; no definite D call. V was pared by 6 bases and J by 4 bases, with 16 bases between. The germline gives CDR1 SQVTM, CDR2 ANQGSEA. The CDR3 is 14 amino acids. The CDR3 spells CSVTTVTIYNEQFF. Here the CDR3 DNA reads TGCAGCGTGACCACAGTCACAATATACAATGAGCAGTTCTTC.

This clonotype was recorded many times. The rearrangement uses TRBV12-3 or TRBV12-4 and TRBJ1-2; the D gene is possibly TRBD1 (5 bases). Trimming took off 5 bases at V and 8 bases at J, with 21 bases between the two ends. The CDR3 length is 15 residues. In nucleotides, the CDR3 is TGTGCCAGCAGTCCCTCCTCGCGGGACTCAAAAGGCTACACCTTC. This sequence encodes CASSPSSRDSKGYTF.

The V call is TRBV5-4, the J call TRBJ2-5, with D perhaps TRBD2 (6 bases). Germline CDR1 reads SGHNT; CDR2 reads YYREEE (reference sequence). The CDR3 contains 15 residues. V lost 2 bases and J lost 1, with 12 bases in between. The CDR3 sequence: CASSFRLEPQETQYF. Written as DNA, the CDR3 is TGTGCCAGCAGCTTCCGACTAGAACCCCAAGAGACCCAGTACTTC.

This clonotype was detected ten times or more. The V call is TRBV9, the J call TRBJ2-7; the match to TRBD1 covers 7 bases. Per germline, CDR1 SGDLS and CDR2 YYNGEE. The junction had 11 bases not matched to a gene; V was cut back by 0 bases and J by 5 bases. The CDR3 covers 16 residues. CDR3 DNA sequence: TGTGCCAGCAGCGTAGAGGGGGCAGGCCCAAGGAACGAGCAGTACTTC. Translated, it gives CASSVEGAGPRNEQYF.

This clonotype was counted ten times or more. V and J are TRBV20-1 and TRBJ2-3, with 10 positions matching TRBD2. The CDR3 is 14 residues long. Trimming took 3 bases from V and 1 from J; bases not matched to a gene: 1. The germline V gene has CDR1 DFQATT and CDR2 SNEGSKA (reference sequence). As DNA, the CDR3 is TGCAGTGCTAGGGGGACTAGCGGCACAGATACGCAGTATTTT. Translation: CSARGTSGTDTQYF.

This clonotype was counted many times. The V and J genes are TRBV20-1 and TRBJ1-5; 8 bases map to TRBD1. This CDR3 has 15 amino acids. Germline V gives CDR1 DFQATT, CDR2 SNEGSKA (reference sequence). The ends lost 3 bases at V and 4 bases at J; junction bases unmatched: 8. This chain's CDR3 is CSASPGTGHNQPQHF. CDR3 coding DNA: TGCAGTGCTAGTCCCGGGACAGGTCATAATCAGCCCCAGCATTTT.

This clonotype was observed at least ten times. CDR3: CASSLRGDEAFF. The CDR3, as DNA: TGTGCCAGCAGCCTGCGCGGCGATGAAGCTTTCTTT. The chain links TRBV7-9 to TRBJ1-1; no reliable D call. The length of the CDR3 is 12 residues. V lost 5 bases to trimming and J lost 7 bases, with 11 bases between them. Germline loops: CDR1 SEHNR, CDR2 FQNEAQ (reference sequence).

This clonotype has just a few counts. The chain uses TRBV28 and TRBJ1-5; a weak D match, TRBD1 (5 bases). CDR1 and CDR2 from the germline V gene are MDHEN and SYDVKM. V was pared by 3 bases and J by 2 bases, with 14 bases between. The CDR3 has 16 residues. CDR3 region: CASSFSTTGGNQPQHF. The DNA of the CDR3 is TGTGCCAGCAGTTTTAGTACTACGGGGGGCAATCAGCCCCAGCATTTT.

This clonotype was observed many times. The chain uses TRBV2 and TRBJ1-5; D gene unclear. The germline V gene has CDR1 SNHLY and CDR2 FYNNEI. The germline V and J ends were trimmed by 4 bases and 0 bases, with 4 bases remaining between them. This CDR3 region has 13 residues. The CDR3 DNA reads TGTGCCAGCAGTGCAGATAGCAATCAGCCCCAGCATTTT. Translating it yields CASSADSNQPQHF.

This clonotype was recorded many times. V usage is TRBV2 and J usage is TRBJ2-1, with a weak D call TRBD2 (7 bases). Per the germline V gene, CDR1 is SNHLY and CDR2 is FYNNEI. The V gene lost 7 bases and the J gene lost 5 bases, with 18 bases spanning the gap. The CDR3 is made up of 15 amino acids. The CDR3 sequence: CASKGGLVKDNEQFF. The CDR3 region has the DNA TGTGCCAGCAAGGGGGGGCTAGTAAAGGACAATGAGCAGTTCTTC.

This clonotype was recorded many times. The V gene is TRBV18, the J gene TRBJ2-3, with TRBD2 matching 8 bases. The CDR3 runs to 16 residues. V trimming: 3 bases; J trimming: 1 base; junction bases outside the gene matches: 6. Germline CDR1 and CDR2: KGHSH and LQKENI. DNA of the CDR3: TGTGCCAGCTCACCCGGCGGGGGGACGGGCACAGATACGCAGTATTTT. Its protein is CASSPGGGTGTDTQYF.

The sample holds many counts of this clonotype. CDR3: CASLRGDDNEQFF. DNA of the CDR3: TGTGCCAGCCTCAGGGGGGACGACAATGAGCAGTTCTTC. The chain has TRBV28 and TRBJ2-1, with D perhaps TRBD1 (7 bases). Germline V lookup: CDR1 MDHEN, CDR2 SYDVKM. The germline V and J ends were trimmed by 8 bases and 5 bases, with 13 bases remaining between them. The CDR3 length is 13 residues.

This clonotype was recorded many times. The V and J genes are TRBV6-1 and TRBJ2-5, with 7 bases lining up with TRBD2. With V trimmed by 6 bases and J by 5 bases, 9 bases remained unmatched. Looked up from germline, CDR1 is MNHNS and CDR2 is SASEGT. The CDR3 has 14 amino acids. The DNA for the CDR3 is TGTGCCAGCAGCCAAGGACTAGATTTGGAGACCCAGTACTTC. As protein: CASSQGLDLETQYF.

This clonotype occurred a few times. The gene calls are TRBV4-1 and TRBJ2-2; perhaps D is TRBD1 or TRBD2 (6 bases each). The germline V and J ends were trimmed by 4 bases and 3 bases, with 12 bases remaining between them. This CDR3 region has 15 residues. The germline V gene encodes CDR1 MGHRA and CDR2 YSYEKL. CDR3 coding DNA: TGCGCCAGCAGCCGGGCTGGGGGGCACACCGGGGAGCTGTTTTTT. Translated: CASSRAGGHTGELFF.

This clonotype showed up many times. The chain is built from TRBV20-1 and TRBJ2-7, with a possible D match to TRBD2 (6 bases). Germline V gene sequence: CDR1 DFQATT, CDR2 SNEGSKA (reference sequence). The V end was cut by 6 bases, the J end by 2 bases, with 20 bases between. The CDR3 is 15 residues long. The CDR3 region has the DNA TGCAGTGCACCCTCCCTGCGGGGAACCCCCTACGAGCAGTACTTC. Translated, it gives CSAPSLRGTPYEQYF.